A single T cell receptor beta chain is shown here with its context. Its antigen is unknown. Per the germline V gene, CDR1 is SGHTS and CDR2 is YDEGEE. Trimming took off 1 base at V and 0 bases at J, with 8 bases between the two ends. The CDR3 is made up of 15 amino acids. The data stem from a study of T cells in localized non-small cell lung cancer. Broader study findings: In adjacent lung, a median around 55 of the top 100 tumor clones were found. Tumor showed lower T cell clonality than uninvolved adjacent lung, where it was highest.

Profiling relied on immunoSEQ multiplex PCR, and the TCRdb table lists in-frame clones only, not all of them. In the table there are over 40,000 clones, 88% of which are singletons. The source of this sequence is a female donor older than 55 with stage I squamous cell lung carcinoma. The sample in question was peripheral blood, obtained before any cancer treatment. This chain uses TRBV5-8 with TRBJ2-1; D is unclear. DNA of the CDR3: TGTGCCAGCAGCTTGTTAAGCCTCTCCTACAATGAGCAGTTCTTC. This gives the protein CASSLLSLSYNEQFF.